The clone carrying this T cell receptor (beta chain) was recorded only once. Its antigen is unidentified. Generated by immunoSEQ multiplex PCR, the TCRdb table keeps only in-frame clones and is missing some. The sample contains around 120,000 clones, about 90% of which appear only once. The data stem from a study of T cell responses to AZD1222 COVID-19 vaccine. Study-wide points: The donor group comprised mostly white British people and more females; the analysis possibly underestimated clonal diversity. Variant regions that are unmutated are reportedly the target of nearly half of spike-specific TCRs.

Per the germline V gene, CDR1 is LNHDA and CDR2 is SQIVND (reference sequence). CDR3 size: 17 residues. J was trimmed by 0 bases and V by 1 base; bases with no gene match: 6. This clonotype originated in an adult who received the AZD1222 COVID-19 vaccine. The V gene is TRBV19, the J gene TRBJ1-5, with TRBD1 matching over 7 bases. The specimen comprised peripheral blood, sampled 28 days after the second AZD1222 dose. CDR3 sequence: CASSIGTGTVSNQPQHF. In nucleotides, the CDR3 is TGTGCCAGTAGTATAGGCACCGGGACAGTTAGCAATCAGCCCCAGCATTTT.